The 31 T cell receptor beta chains listed next were all sequenced from one sample in a study of OX40 agonist ivuxolimab in advanced cancers. Sequencing was performed with immunoSEQ multiplex PCR; in TCRdb, only in-frame clones are kept and a portion is missing. The repertoire holds just under 85,000 clones, with approximately 88% as singletons. The sequenced sample was CD4+ or CD8+ T cells sorted from blood, obtained in a trial of the OX40 agonist ivuxolimab. These receptors originate from an adult with an advanced solid tumor such as melanoma, head and neck, liver or kidney cancer.

The chain uses TRBV5-4 and TRBJ1-1, with D unresolved. V lost 2 bases to trimming and J lost 1 base, with 9 bases between them. The CDR3 has 14 residues. Germline V gene data show CDR1 as SGHNT and CDR2 as YYREEE (reference sequence). CDR3 residues: CASSLAFRNTEAFF. The CDR3 bases are TGTGCCAGCAGCTTAGCGTTTCGGAACACTGAAGCTTTCTTT.

This chain joins TRBV27 and TRBJ2-7; no definite D call. Per the germline V gene, CDR1 is MNHEY and CDR2 is SMNVEV (reference sequence). The ends were cut back, 4 bases at V and 3 bases at J, with 19 bases in the middle. This CDR3 spans 16 amino acids. Here the CDR3 reads CASSYSPDTASYEQYF. Written as DNA, the CDR3 is TGTGCCAGCAGTTACTCACCCGACACGGCAAGCTACGAGCAGTACTTC.

The chain has TRBV5-1 and TRBJ2-3; 10 nucleotides align to TRBD2. CDR1 and CDR2 (germline): SGHRS, YFSETQ. This CDR3 is 15 amino acids long. Trimming at V came to 3 bases and at J to 5 bases, leaving 6 bases not matched to a gene. The DNA of the CDR3 is TGCGCCAGCAGCTGGGGGACTAGCGACGGAGATACGCAGTATTTT. Translating it yields CASSWGTSDGDTQYF.

This rearrangement joins TRBV27 to TRBJ2-3, with 7 bases lining up with TRBD2. The V segment lost 1 base and the J segment 1 base; nucleotides outside the gene matches: 8. The CDR3 consists of 17 residues. In germline, CDR1 is MNHEY, CDR2 SMNVEV (reference sequence). CDR3 bases: TGTGCCAGCAGTTTATGGGAAGCGGGGTTAGGCACAGATACGCAGTATTTT. Translated: CASSLWEAGLGTDTQYF.

This sequence joins TRBV19 and TRBJ1-2, with unresolved D. Trimming pared 2 bases from V and 5 bases from J, leaving 9 bases between. Germline V gene lookup returns CDR1 LNHDA and CDR2 SQIVND (reference sequence). The CDR3 length is 13 residues. CDR3 nucleotide sequence: TGTGCCAGTAGTATACAGGCCTCTTATGGCTACACCTTC. Protein product: CASSIQASYGYTF.

This clone turned up a few times. This sequence joins TRBV28 and TRBJ1-3; D not certain. This CDR3 spans 15 amino acids. Germline values: CDR1 MDHEN, CDR2 SYDVKM. V was shortened by 8 bases and J by 0 bases, with 14 bases between the two germline ends. CDR3 amino acids: CASQIGANSGNTIYF. CDR3 sequence (DNA): TGTGCCAGCCAAATAGGTGCTAACTCTGGAAACACCATATATTTT. Full variable domain (remainder filled in from reference TRBV28 and TRBJ1-3): DVKVTQSSRYLVKRTGEKVFLECVQDMDHENMFWYRQDPGLGLRLIYFSYDVKMKEKGDIPEGYSVSREKKERFSLILESASTNQTSMYLCASQIGANSGNTIYFGEGSWLTVV.

The CDR3 protein is CSPKISSSYEQYV. CDR3 sequence (DNA): TGCAGCCCGAAAATTTCCTCTTCCTACGAGCAGTACGTC. This chain uses TRBV29-1 with TRBJ2-7; D gene uncertain. Germline V CDR1 and CDR2: SQVTM, ANQGSEA. Trimming shortened V by 8 bases and J by 1 base, and 15 bases separated the two germline ends. This CDR3 region has 13 residues.

The chain recombines TRBV4-1 with TRBJ2-7; D not certain. This CDR3 comprises 15 residues. The V end was cut by 1 base, the J end by 0 bases, with 10 bases between. Germline lookup yields CDR1 MGHRA and CDR2 YSYEKL. The CDR3 is CASSQGLVSSYEQYF. CDR3 coding DNA: TGCGCCAGCAGCCAAGGGCTGGTGAGCTCCTACGAGCAGTACTTC.

V and J are TRBV6-6 and TRBJ2-5; TRBD2 agrees at 8 bases. Germline assignment: CDR1 MNHNY and CDR2 SVGAGI (reference sequence). The CDR3 consists of 14 residues. V shed 7 bases, J shed 7 bases, and the junction held 11 bases outside the gene matches. CDR3 sequence reads: CASKGGSGVRTQYF. CDR3 bases: TGTGCCAGCAAGGGGGGTAGCGGGGTAAGGACCCAGTACTTC.

This chain links TRBV20-1 with TRBJ1-2, with a tentative D call TRBD1 (5 bases). Per the germline V gene, CDR1 is DFQATT and CDR2 is SNEGSKA (reference sequence). CDR3 length equals 10 residues. With 6 bases removed from V and 8 bases from J, the gap between germline ends came to 10 bases. The CDR3 DNA is TGCAGTGCCCCAGGGAGCGGCTACACCTTC. Encoded protein: CSAPGSGYTF.

The chain employs TRBV6-5 and TRBJ2-3, with D perhaps TRBD2 (6 bases). CDR1 MNHEY and CDR2 SVGAGI come from the germline V gene. CDR3 length: 15 amino acids. Trimming shortened V by 6 bases and J by 0 bases, and 13 bases separated the two germline ends. CDR3 sequence reads: CASSQGLGSTDTQYF. CDR3 in DNA: TGTGCCAGCAGCCAGGGACTGGGGAGCACAGATACGCAGTATTTT.

V and J are TRBV28 and TRBJ2-3, with D tentatively TRBD2 (5 bases). Germline V CDR1 and CDR2: MDHEN, SYDVKM. The CDR3 runs to 14 residues. The V end was cut by 8 bases, the J end by 7 bases, with 19 bases between. The CDR3 here is CASRSRGSGYTQYF. CDR3 in DNA: TGTGCCAGCCGATCCCGGGGTAGTGGATATACGCAGTATTTT.

This chain links TRBV7-3 with TRBJ2-5; TRBD1 is a possible D gene (6 bases). With 5 bases removed from V and 0 bases from J, the gap between germline ends came to 7 bases. The CDR3 is 13 amino acids. The germline gives CDR1 SGHTA, CDR2 FQGTGA. CDR3 loop: CASSRTDQETQYF. For the CDR3, the DNA is TGTGCCAGCAGCAGGACAGACCAAGAGACCCAGTACTTC.

This clone came up a few times. This sequence joins TRBV29-1 and TRBJ1-2, with TRBD1 matching over 8 bases. V was pared by 7 bases and J by 13 bases, with 2 bases of the junction left unmatched. Germline V lookup: CDR1 SQVTM, CDR2 ANQGSEA. The CDR3 consists of 8 residues. CDR3 protein: CSGGQGTF. DNA for the CDR3: TGCAGCGGCGGACAGGGCACCTTC.

The chain uses TRBV9 and TRBJ2-5, with 13 bases fitting TRBD2. CDR1 SGDLS and CDR2 YYNGEE come from the germline V gene. The CDR3 has 16 amino acids. V dropped 3 bases and J dropped 2; count of bases not matched to a gene: 4. CDR3 loop: CASSGTSGGRQETQYF. In nucleotides, the CDR3 is TGTGCCAGCAGCGGGACTAGCGGGGGTAGGCAAGAGACCCAGTACTTC. Complete variable domain (other parts from reference TRBV9 and TRBJ2-5): DSGVTQTPKHLITATGQRVTLRCSPRSGDLSVYWYQQSLDQGLQFLIQYYNGEERAKGNILERFSAQQFPDLHSELNLSSLELGDSALYFCASSGTSGGRQETQYFGPGTRLLVL.

V and J are TRBV27 and TRBJ1-5; D ambiguous. Germline lookup yields CDR1 MNHEY and CDR2 SMNVEV (reference sequence). CDR3 length equals 15 residues. V lost 7 bases, J lost 0 bases, and 13 bases lay in between. This CDR3 reads CASTSLQVSNQPQHF. In DNA, the CDR3 is TGTGCCAGCACCTCGCTCCAGGTTAGCAATCAGCCCCAGCATTTT.

About this clone itself: Different DNA sequences within this sample yield the same CDR3. The chain employs TRBV19 and TRBJ2-5; the D gene could be TRBD1 or TRBD2 (6 bases each). CDR1 is LNHDA, CDR2 SQIVND, per germline (reference sequence). V was pared by 1 base and J by 5 bases, with 14 bases between. The CDR3 is 15 residues long. The CDR3 coding sequence is TGTGCCAGTAGTATAGGTGGCAGGGGAGGCGAGACCCAGTACTTC. It is translated as CASSIGGRGGETQYF. Together with reference TRBV19 and TRBJ2-5, the CDR3 gives the full variable domain: DGGITQSPKYLFRKEGQNVTLSCEQNLNHDAMYWYRQDPGQGLRLIYYSQIVNDFQKGDIAEGYSVSREKKESFPLTVTSAQKNPTAFYLCASSIGGRGGETQYFGPGTRLLVL.

This clone showed up just once. V is TRBV28 and J is TRBJ1-4, with D possibly TRBD1 on 5 matching bases. This CDR3 comprises 16 residues. Germline V gene data show CDR1 as MDHEN and CDR2 as SYDVKM. Trimming cost V 3 bases and J 5 bases, with 16 bases left between them. The CDR3, as DNA: TGTGCCAGCAGTTTTGGGGGAGGTGAGAAAAATGAAAAACTGTTTTTT. Its translation is CASSFGGGEKNEKLFF. Looking up the rest from reference TRBV28 and TRBJ1-4 gives the full variable domain: DVKVTQSSRYLVKRTGEKVFLECVQDMDHENMFWYRQDPGLGLRLIYFSYDVKMKEKGDIPEGYSVSREKKERFSLILESASTNQTSMYLCASSFGGGEKNEKLFFGSGTQLSVL.

The chain is built from TRBV21-1 and TRBJ2-7; TRBD2 reflects the table's D call only, with no check against the DNA. TRBV21-1 is noted as a pseudogene. The CDR3 extends over 14 amino acids. CDR3 sequence reads: CASLGRRIAHEQYV. CDR3 bases: TGTGCCAGCCTCGGGAGAAGGATTGCCCACGAGCAGTACGTC.

The chain employs TRBV7-8 and TRBJ1-3; D is possibly TRBD1 (5 bases). This CDR3 region has 15 residues. CDR1 SGHVS and CDR2 FQNEAQ come from the germline V gene. The V gene lost 5 bases and the J gene lost 2 bases, with 13 bases spanning the gap. The CDR3 nucleotides read TGTGCCAGCAGCGGCAGGGTAGTTGCTGGAAACACCATATATTTT. It yields the protein CASSGRVVAGNTIYF.

This clone has just a few counts. The CDR3 nucleotides are TGTGCCAGCAGCCAAGGGACAGCTGGAAACACCATATATTTT. It yields the protein CASSQGTAGNTIYF. The V and J genes are TRBV4-2 and TRBJ1-3, with D possibly TRBD1 on 6 matching bases. The CDR3 extends over 14 amino acids. Germline V CDR1 and CDR2: LGHNA, YNFKEQ. V lost 1 base and J 2 bases, leaving 6 bases between the germline ends.

The chain couples TRBV12-5 to TRBJ2-4, with D possibly being TRBD2 (6 bases). The CDR3 runs 17 residues. CDR1 and CDR2 from the germline V gene are LGHNT and FRNRAP. V lost 1 base to trimming and J lost 0 bases, with 13 bases between them. The chain's CDR3 is CASGLGIGGLAKNIQYF. DNA for the CDR3: TGTGCTAGTGGTTTGGGGATCGGGGGACTAGCCAAAAACATTCAGTACTTC.

The CDR3 nucleotides read TGCGCCAGCAGCTTGGATCGGGCGAACACTGAAGCTTTCTTT. This sequence encodes CASSLDRANTEAFF. The rearrangement joins TRBV5-1 to TRBJ1-1; the D is unclear. CDR1 SGHRS and CDR2 YFSETQ come from the germline V gene. The CDR3 loop spans 14 amino acids. V was clipped by 0 bases and J by 1 base, with 7 bases between them. Filled out from reference TRBV5-1 and TRBJ1-1, the complete variable domain reads KAGVTQTPRYLIKTRGQQVTLSCSPISGHRSVSWYQQTPGQGLQFLFEYFSETQRNKGNFPGRFSGRQFSNSRSEMNVSTLELGDSALYLCASSLDRANTEAFFGQGTRLTVV.

The chain is built from TRBV19 and TRBJ1-3; 7 bases are a match to TRBD1. Germline CDR1 reads LNHDA; CDR2 reads SQIVND (reference sequence). The V and J ends lost 3 bases and 0 bases, in that order; junction bases with no gene match: 11. The CDR3 contains 18 residues. The CDR3 protein is CASSINIGGYGSGNTIYF. Here the CDR3 DNA reads TGTGCCAGTAGTATCAACATAGGGGGCTACGGCTCTGGAAACACCATATATTTT.

The rearrangement uses TRBV6-1 and TRBJ2-7; no clear D gene. CDR3 size: 12 residues. Trimming removed 5 bases at V and 3 bases at J, with 8 bases between. CDR1 is MNHNS, CDR2 SASEGT, per germline. The CDR3 loop is CASSYQVYEQYF. In DNA form, the CDR3 reads TGTGCCAGCAGTTATCAGGTCTACGAGCAGTACTTC.

This clone was seen more than once but under ten times. The V gene is TRBV2, the J gene TRBJ1-4, with D perhaps matching TRBD1 (6 bases). This CDR3 has 15 amino acids. Germline CDR1 and CDR2: SNHLY and FYNNEI. V dropped 2 bases and J dropped 8 bases, with 15 bases sitting between them. The CDR3 DNA sequence: TGTGCCAGCAGTGAATCGGGGGGCTATATCGAAAAACTGTTTTTT. Amino acids: CASSESGGYIEKLFF.

The chain has TRBV18 and TRBJ1-1, with D tentatively TRBD1 (6 bases). Trimming pared 3 bases from V and 10 bases from J, leaving 24 bases between. Germline V gene data show CDR1 as KGHSH and CDR2 as LQKENI. This CDR3 region has 16 residues. The chain's CDR3 is CASSPFPTGTRYGAFF. CDR3 nucleotides: TGTGCCAGCTCACCCTTTCCTACCGGGACACGATACGGAGCTTTCTTT.

This chain uses TRBV4-1 with TRBJ1-2; maybe TRBD1 (6 bases). The CDR3 covers 15 residues. Trimming cost V 1 base and J 4 bases, with 13 bases left between them. Germline V CDR1 and CDR2: MGHRA, YSYEKL. The DNA of the CDR3 is TGCGCCAGCAGCCAAGGGACGGGGGCTAGCTATGGCTACACCTTC. This gives the protein CASSQGTGASYGYTF.

This clone was detected only a few times. The chain links TRBV28 to TRBJ1-6; perhaps TRBD1 as D (6 bases). V was shortened by 7 bases and J by 10 bases, with 14 bases between the two germline ends. Germline-derived CDR1 and CDR2 are MDHEN and SYDVKM. This CDR3 contains 13 residues. The CDR3 region has the DNA TGTGCCAGCACCCAAAGCGGGGGCTCACCCCTCCACTTT. Its translation is CASTQSGGSPLHF.

The chain uses TRBV28 and TRBJ2-6; unclear D gene. Looked up from germline, CDR1 is MDHEN and CDR2 is SYDVKM. CDR3 length: 15 residues. V was cut by 5 bases and J by 0 bases, with 8 bases left in between. The CDR3 region has the DNA TGTGCCAGCAGTCCTGGTTCCTCTGGGGCCAACGTCCTGACTTTC. This codes for CASSPGSSGANVLTF.

This sequence joins TRBV5-1 and TRBJ2-7; 8 bases map to TRBD2. This CDR3 is built from 15 residues. Germline-derived CDR1 and CDR2 are SGHRS and YFSETQ. J gave up 4 bases and V 1 base, and 7 bases lay outside the gene matches. The chain's CDR3 is CASSLTRGAKYEQYF. CDR3 sequence (DNA): TGCGCCAGCAGCTTGACGCGGGGGGCCAAATACGAGCAGTACTTC.